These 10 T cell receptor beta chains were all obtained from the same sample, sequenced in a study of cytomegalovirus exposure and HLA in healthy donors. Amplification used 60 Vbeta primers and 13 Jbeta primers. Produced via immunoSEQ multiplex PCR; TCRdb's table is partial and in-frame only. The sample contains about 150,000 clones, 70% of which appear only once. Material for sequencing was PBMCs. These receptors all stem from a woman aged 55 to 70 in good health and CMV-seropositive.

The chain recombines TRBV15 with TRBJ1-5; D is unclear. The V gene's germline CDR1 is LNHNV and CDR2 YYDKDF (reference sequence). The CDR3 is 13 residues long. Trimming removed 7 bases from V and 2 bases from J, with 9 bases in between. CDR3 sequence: CATTPGRNQPQHF. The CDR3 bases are TGTGCCACCACGCCTGGCCGCAATCAGCCCCAGCATTTT.

CDR3 sequence: CASSLSGFENYGYTF. In nucleotides, the CDR3 is TGCGCCAGCAGCTTGTCAGGGTTCGAGAACTATGGCTACACCTTC. The chain couples TRBV5-1 to TRBJ1-2, with D possibly being TRBD1 (5 bases). Germline V gives CDR1 SGHRS, CDR2 YFSETQ. V lost 1 base and J 2 bases, leaving 12 bases between the germline ends. The CDR3 is 15 residues long.

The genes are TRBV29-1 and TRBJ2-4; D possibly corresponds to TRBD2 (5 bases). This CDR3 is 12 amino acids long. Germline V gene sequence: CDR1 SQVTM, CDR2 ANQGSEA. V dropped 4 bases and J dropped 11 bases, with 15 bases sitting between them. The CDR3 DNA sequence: TGCAGCGTTGGGACTGATCAATTATTTCAGTACTTC. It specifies CSVGTDQLFQYF. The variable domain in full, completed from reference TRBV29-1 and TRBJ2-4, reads SAVISQKPSRDICQRGTSLTIQCQVDSQVTMMFWYRQQPGQSLTLIATANQGSEATYESGFVIDKFPISRPNLTFSTLTVSNMSPEDSSIYLCSVGTDQLFQYFGAGTRLSVL.

Here the CDR3 reads CASSGYSEDTQYF. The CDR3 DNA reads TGTGCCAGCTCAGGCTATAGCGAAGATACGCAGTATTTT. The V call is TRBV18, the J call TRBJ2-3, with a weak D call TRBD2 (5 bases). Between the trimmed V and J ends, which lost 5 bases and 5 bases, there was a span of 11 bases. The CDR3 has 13 residues. Germline CDR1 reads KGHSH; CDR2 reads LQKENI.

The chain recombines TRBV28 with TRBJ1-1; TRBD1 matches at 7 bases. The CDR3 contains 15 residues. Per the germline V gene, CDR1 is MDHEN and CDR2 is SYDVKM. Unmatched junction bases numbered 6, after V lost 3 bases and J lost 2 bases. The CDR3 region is CASSLGTDSNTEAFF. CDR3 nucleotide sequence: TGTGCCAGCAGTTTGGGGACAGACTCCAACACTGAAGCTTTCTTT.

The CDR3 DNA follows: TGTGCCAGCAGCGACCGACAGGGAAGGGGCTACACCTTC. It is translated as CASSDRQGRGYTF. The chain joins TRBV7-3 to TRBJ1-2, with TRBD1 matching over 7 bases. J lost 8 bases, V lost 5 bases, and 8 bases had no gene match. CDR3 length equals 13 residues. Germline CDR1 SGHTA, CDR2 FQGTGA.

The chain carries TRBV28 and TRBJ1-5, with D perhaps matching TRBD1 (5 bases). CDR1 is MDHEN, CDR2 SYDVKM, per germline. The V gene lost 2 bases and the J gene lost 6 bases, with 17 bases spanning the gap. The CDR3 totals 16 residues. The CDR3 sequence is CASSLHWAGLIQPQHF. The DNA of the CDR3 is TGTGCCAGCAGTTTACATTGGGCAGGGCTAATTCAGCCCCAGCATTTT.

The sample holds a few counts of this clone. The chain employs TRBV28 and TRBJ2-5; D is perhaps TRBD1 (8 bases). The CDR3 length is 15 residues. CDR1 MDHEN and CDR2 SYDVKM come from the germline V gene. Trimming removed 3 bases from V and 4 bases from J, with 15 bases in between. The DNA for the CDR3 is TGTGCCAGCAGTTTGGCAGGGGGCGGGGGAGAGACCCAGTACTTC. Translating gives CASSLAGGGGETQYF. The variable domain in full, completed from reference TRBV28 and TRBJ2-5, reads DVKVTQSSRYLVKRTGEKVFLECVQDMDHENMFWYRQDPGLGLRLIYFSYDVKMKEKGDIPEGYSVSREKKERFSLILESASTNQTSMYLCASSLAGGGGETQYFGPGTRLLVL.

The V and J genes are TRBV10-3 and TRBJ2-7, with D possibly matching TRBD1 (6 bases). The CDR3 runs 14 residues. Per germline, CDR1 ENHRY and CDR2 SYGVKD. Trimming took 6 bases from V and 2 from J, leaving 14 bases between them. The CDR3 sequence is CAIRKQGAPYEQYF. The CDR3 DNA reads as TGTGCCATCAGAAAACAGGGAGCACCCTACGAGCAGTACTTC.

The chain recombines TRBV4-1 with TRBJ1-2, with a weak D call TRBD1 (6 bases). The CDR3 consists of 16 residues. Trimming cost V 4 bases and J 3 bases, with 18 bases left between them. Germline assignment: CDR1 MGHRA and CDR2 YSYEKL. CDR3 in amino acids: CASSPHGGRGDYGYTF. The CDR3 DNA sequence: TGCGCCAGCAGCCCTCACGGGGGGCGAGGAGACTATGGCTACACCTTC.